Listed here are 20 T cell receptor beta chains from one sample, sequenced in a study of T cell changes during pregnancy in multiple sclerosis. Clones were read by immunoSEQ multiplex PCR, and TCRdb kept only the in-frame ones, dropping some. In the table there are about 57,000 clones, roughly 93% of which are singletons. The specimen comprised peripheral blood, sampled after pregnancy. The receptor set was obtained from a female donor with multiple sclerosis, enrolled in a pregnancy study.

The chain joins TRBV27 to TRBJ2-3; 12 bases are shared with TRBD2. The germline CDR1 and CDR2 sequences are MNHEY and SMNVEV (reference sequence). J gave up 5 bases and V 3 bases, and 9 bases lay outside the gene matches. The CDR3 totals 17 residues. The DNA of the CDR3 is TGTGCCAGCAGTTTCCCGCGACTAGCGGGAGAGGTAGATACGCAGTATTTT. Translation gives CASSFPRLAGEVDTQYF.

In its sample, this clone was seen once. V gene TRBV30 combines with J gene TRBJ1-5, with D hard to call. V lost 1 base to trimming and J lost 4 bases, with 5 bases between them. CDR1 is GTSNPN and CDR2 is SVGIG in the germline V gene (reference sequence). The CDR3 has 12 amino acids. The CDR3 DNA reads TGTGCCTGGAGTGCAGGTAATCAGCCCCAGCATTTT. Its translation is CAWSAGNQPQHF.

The CDR3 region has the DNA TGTGCCAGTAGTACAAGACAGGGGCGAAGCGTTCAGCCCCAGCATTTT. Translated, it gives CASSTRQGRSVQPQHF. The chain is built from TRBV19 and TRBJ1-5, with 8 bases fitting TRBD1. J lost 6 bases, V lost 4 bases, and 11 bases had no gene match. Germline V CDR1 and CDR2: LNHDA, SQIVND (reference sequence). The CDR3 sequence is 16 residues long.

The chain couples TRBV2 to TRBJ2-3, with TRBD2 identical over 7 bases. Losses at the gene ends were 9 bases for V and 1 base for J; bases not matched to a gene: 7. The CDR3 is made up of 14 amino acids. CDR1 is SNHLY and CDR2 is FYNNEI in the germline V gene. The CDR3 DNA is TGTGCCAGTCCCGGGACTACCGGCACAGATACGCAGTATTTT. It yields the protein CASPGTTGTDTQYF.

This clone was recorded only once. This chain joins TRBV6-6 and TRBJ2-5, with 8 bases fitting TRBD1. The V gene's germline CDR1 is MNHNY and CDR2 SVGAGI (reference sequence). J gave up 0 bases and V 0 bases, and 0 bases lay outside the gene matches. The CDR3 covers 15 residues. As DNA, the CDR3 is TGTGCCAGCAGTTACTCGGGACAGGACCAAGAGACCCAGTACTTC. It translates to CASSYSGQDQETQYF.

The J gene is TRBJ2-2, the V gene TRBV28; 8 bases fit TRBD1. J was trimmed by 6 bases and V by 6 bases; bases with no gene match: 18. The CDR3 totals 18 residues. CDR1 is MDHEN, CDR2 SYDVKM, per germline. The DNA for the CDR3 is TGTGCCAGCAGATCCCTTTTTACTGGACAGGGTATCGCCGGGGAGCTGTTTTTT. It codes for CASRSLFTGQGIAGELFF.

The chain is built from TRBV7-3 and TRBJ2-3; 7 bases line up with TRBD2. With 3 bases clipped from V and 1 base from J, the junction kept 4 bases outside the gene matches. The CDR3 is 15 residues long. Germline CDR1 and CDR2: SGHTA and FQGTGA. The CDR3 DNA reads as TGTGCCAGCAGCTTTTCTAGCGGTGGCACAGATACGCAGTATTTT. Translating it yields CASSFSSGGTDTQYF.

The chain is built from TRBV28 and TRBJ1-1; the match to TRBD1 covers 10 bases. Trimming took 10 bases from V and 5 from J; bases not matched to a gene: 7. The CDR3 spans 13 residues. Germline V gene lookup returns CDR1 MDHEN and CDR2 SYDVKM. The CDR3 reads CATKDRGRTEAFF. In DNA form, the CDR3 reads TGTGCCACAAAAGACAGGGGGCGGACTGAAGCTTTCTTT.

The V and J genes are TRBV15 and TRBJ2-1; tentatively, D is TRBD1 (6 bases). V shed 0 bases and J shed 3 bases, with 15 bases lying between them. The CDR3 runs 17 residues. The germline gives CDR1 LNHNV, CDR2 YYDKDF (reference sequence). The CDR3 loop reads CATSRDRGQLLYNEQFF. The CDR3 nucleotides are TGTGCCACCAGCAGAGATCGAGGACAGCTACTCTACAATGAGCAGTTCTTC.

The chain couples TRBV29-1 to TRBJ1-2, with 7 positions matching TRBD1. Trimming removed 5 bases from V and 3 bases from J; junction bases left unmatched: 3. Germline CDR1 and CDR2: SQVTM and ANQGSEA. CDR3 length: 12 amino acids. In nucleotides, the CDR3 is TGCAGCGTTTGGGGACAGTACTATGGCTACACCTTC. This encodes CSVWGQYYGYTF.

This clone was counted ten times or more. The chain couples TRBV6-1 to TRBJ1-5; D is possibly TRBD1 (5 bases). This CDR3 spans 12 amino acids. V was cut by 0 bases and J by 15 bases, with 12 bases left in between. Germline V gene sequence: CDR1 MNHNS, CDR2 SASEGT. CDR3 in amino acids: CASSEAYGGRHF. As DNA, the CDR3 is TGTGCCAGCAGTGAAGCGTACGGGGGAAGGCATTTT.

The rearrangement links TRBV5-1 to TRBJ1-1, with a weak D call TRBD1 (6 bases). The CDR3 is 14 residues long. V was pared by 3 bases and J by 5 bases, with 14 bases between. Germline CDR1 SGHRS, CDR2 YFSETQ. DNA of the CDR3: TGCGCCAGCAGCTACCTGGACAGAAATACTGAAGCTTTCTTT. It encodes CASSYLDRNTEAFF.

In this sample, this clone turned up once. V is TRBV5-1 and J is TRBJ2-1; 9 bases match TRBD2. Germline V gives CDR1 SGHRS, CDR2 YFSETQ. The CDR3 consists of 15 residues. The junction had 9 bases not matched to a gene; V was cut back by 3 bases and J by 8 bases. The CDR3 loop is CASSSGGRAGDEQFF. CDR3 sequence (DNA): TGCGCCAGCAGCTCGGGCGGGAGGGCCGGGGATGAGCAGTTCTTC.

The chain has TRBV18 and TRBJ2-1; D uncertain. The V and J ends lost 2 bases and 0 bases respectively, with 11 bases between them. Per germline, CDR1 KGHSH and CDR2 LQKENI. This CDR3 is 16 amino acids long. This CDR3 reads CASSPILLSSYNEQFF. CDR3 coding DNA: TGTGCCAGCTCACCAATACTCCTGAGCTCCTACAATGAGCAGTTCTTC.

The chain is built from TRBV29-1 and TRBJ2-3; D might be TRBD1 (5 bases). The CDR3 sequence is 13 residues long. Trimming stripped 3 bases from V and 6 bases from J, with 13 bases between. Germline assignment: CDR1 SQVTM and CDR2 ANQGSEA. This chain's CDR3 is CSVDSGPVDTQYF. The CDR3 nucleotides are TGCAGCGTTGATTCAGGGCCGGTTGATACGCAGTATTTT.

The V call is TRBV5-4, the J call TRBJ2-7, with 12 bases fitting TRBD2. Germline CDR1 SGHNT, CDR2 YYREEE (reference sequence). The CDR3 consists of 17 residues. With V trimmed by 4 bases and J by 6 bases, 14 bases remained unmatched. The CDR3, as DNA: TGTGCCAGCAGCCCCGGGACTAGCGGGCGACTAGACCCCGAGCAGTACTTC. This codes for CASSPGTSGRLDPEQYF.

The chain has TRBV10-2 and TRBJ2-7; 8 bases align to TRBD2. Trimming at V came to 3 bases and at J to 3 bases, leaving 4 bases not matched to a gene. In germline, CDR1 is WSHSY, CDR2 SAAADI. This CDR3 comprises 14 residues. The CDR3 coding sequence is TGCGCCAGCAGTGAAACTAGCGGTAGCTACGAGCAGTACTTC. Amino acids: CASSETSGSYEQYF.

There are a few counts of this clone. V usage is TRBV4-3 and J usage is TRBJ1-1; D possibly corresponds to TRBD1 (6 bases). The CDR3 length is 16 residues. Germline CDR1 reads LGHNA; CDR2 reads YSLEER. V was clipped by 3 bases and J by 3 bases, with 17 bases between them. The CDR3, as DNA: TGCGCCAGCAGCCAGGGGGCACAGGGCCGGTACACTGAAGCTTTCTTT. It specifies CASSQGAQGRYTEAFF.

The V gene is TRBV4-3, the J gene TRBJ2-4; TRBD1 might be the D (5 bases). This CDR3 has 16 amino acids. Trimming removed 1 base at V and 2 bases at J, with 12 bases between. Germline V gene sequence: CDR1 LGHNA, CDR2 YSLEER. Here the CDR3 reads CASSQVAPGPKNIQYF. Here the CDR3 DNA reads TGCGCCAGCAGCCAAGTGGCCCCAGGGCCCAAAAACATTCAGTACTTC.

The chain couples TRBV11-1 to TRBJ2-7, with a tentative D call TRBD2 (6 bases). Trimming cost V 1 base and J 2 bases, with 15 bases left between them. The CDR3 extends over 16 amino acids. Germline values: CDR1 SGHAT, CDR2 FQDESV (reference sequence). The CDR3 loop is CASSLVIGAGAYEQYF. CDR3 coding DNA: TGTGCCAGCAGCTTAGTTATTGGAGCGGGTGCCTACGAGCAGTACTTC.